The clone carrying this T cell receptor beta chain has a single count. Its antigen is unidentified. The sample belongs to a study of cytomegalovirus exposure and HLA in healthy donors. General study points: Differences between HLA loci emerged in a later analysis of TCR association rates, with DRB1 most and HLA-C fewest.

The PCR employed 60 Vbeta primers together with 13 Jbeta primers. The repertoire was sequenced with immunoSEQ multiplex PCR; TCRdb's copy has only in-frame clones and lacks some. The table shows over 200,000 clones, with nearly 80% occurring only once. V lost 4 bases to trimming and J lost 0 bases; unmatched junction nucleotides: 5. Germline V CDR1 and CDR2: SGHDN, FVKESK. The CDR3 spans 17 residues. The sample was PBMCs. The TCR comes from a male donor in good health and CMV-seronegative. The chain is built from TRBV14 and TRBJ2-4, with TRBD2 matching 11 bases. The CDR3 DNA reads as TGTGCCAGCAGCCCACATAGCGGGGGGGAAGCCAAAAACATTCAGTACTTC. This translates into CASSPHSGGEAKNIQYF. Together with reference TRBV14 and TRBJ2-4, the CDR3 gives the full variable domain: EAGVTQFPSHSVIEKGQTVTLRCDPISGHDNLYWYRRVMGKEIKFLLHFVKESKQDESGMPNNRFLAERTGGTYSTLKVQPAELEDSGVYFCASSPHSGGEAKNIQYFGAGTRLSVL.